Below are 23 T cell receptor beta chains sequenced from a single sample in a study of blood T cell repertoires in COVID-19. Generated by immunoSEQ multiplex PCR, the TCRdb table keeps only in-frame clones and is missing some. This table holds about 330,000 clones, around 80% found once. Sequencing was performed on peripheral blood. The receptors originated from a woman aged 50 to 65 with acute or convalescent COVID-19.

This chain links TRBV7-8 with TRBJ2-7, with a weak D call TRBD2 (5 bases). The V gene lost 4 bases and the J gene lost 0 bases, with 13 bases spanning the gap. The CDR3 covers 15 residues. Germline V gives CDR1 SGHVS, CDR2 FQNEAQ. CDR3 residues: CASSSLALSSYEQYF. The CDR3 region has the DNA TGTGCCAGCAGCTCCCTAGCTCTGAGCTCCTACGAGCAGTACTTC.

The V call is TRBV20-1, the J call TRBJ1-1; weak D call: TRBD1 (5 bases). This CDR3 has 11 amino acids. The germline CDR1 and CDR2 sequences are DFQATT and SNEGSKA (reference sequence). V lost 0 bases and J lost 7, with 6 bases in between. In DNA form, the CDR3 reads TGCAGTGCTAGAGAACAGGATGAAGCTTTCTTT. It encodes CSAREQDEAFF.

This clone has only one observation. The chain uses TRBV28 and TRBJ2-7, with 7 bases that match TRBD2. Per germline, CDR1 MDHEN and CDR2 SYDVKM. Trimming removed 3 bases from V and 1 base from J; junction bases left unmatched: 9. The CDR3 totals 16 residues. CDR3 loop: CASSFGLAELSYEQYV. CDR3 DNA sequence: TGTGCCAGCAGTTTCGGCCTAGCGGAGCTATCCTACGAGCAGTACGTC.

The genes are TRBV3-1 (or the pseudogene TRBV3-2) and TRBJ1-6; 9 nucleotides agree with TRBD1. CDR3 length: 15 amino acids. J lost 7 bases, V lost 4 bases, and 5 bases had no gene match. Germline CDR1 and CDR2: LGHDT and YNNKEL (reference sequence). This CDR3 reads CASSRGTGTNSPLHF. The CDR3 bases are TGTGCCAGCAGCCGGGGGACAGGGACAAATTCACCCCTCCACTTT.

This clone was found once. A junction boundary mismatches the germline segment, possibly from a read error. This chain joins TRBV30 and TRBJ2-7; D possibly corresponds to TRBD2 (5 bases). CDR3 length: 15 amino acids. Germline V gene lookup returns CDR1 GTSNPN and CDR2 SVGIG (reference sequence). The CDR3 here is CAWSGYSPSSDEQYF. The CDR3 coding sequence is TGTGCCTGGAGTGGGTACAGTCCTAGCTCCGACGAGCAGTACTTC.

This sequence joins TRBV27 and TRBJ1-5; D unclear. The V gene's germline CDR1 is MNHEY and CDR2 SMNVEV (reference sequence). The CDR3 is 15 residues long. Deletions cut 6 bases from V and 2 bases from J, with 14 bases between. CDR3 sequence reads: CASSLEGRGNQPQHF. CDR3 nucleotide sequence: TGTGCCAGCAGCCTAGAGGGTAGGGGCAATCAGCCCCAGCATTTT.

This clone was detected only a few times. The chain joins TRBV12-5 to TRBJ2-3; unclear D gene. There are 13 residues in the CDR3. Trimming shortened V by 1 base and J by 1 base, and 3 bases separated the two germline ends. Germline values: CDR1 LGHNT, CDR2 FRNRAP. This CDR3 is CASGLARTDTQYF. DNA of the CDR3: TGTGCTAGTGGTTTGGCTCGCACAGATACGCAGTATTTT.

The chain joins TRBV29-1 to TRBJ2-5; 7 nucleotides agree with TRBD1. The CDR3 runs 13 residues. CDR1 and CDR2 (germline): SQVTM, ANQGSEA. V lost 7 bases to trimming and J lost 5 bases; unmatched junction nucleotides: 10. Here the CDR3 DNA reads TGCAGCGCGAACAAGGGGGCTGATGAGACCCAGTACTTC. It codes for CSANKGADETQYF.

V is TRBV7-3 and J is TRBJ2-3; D may be TRBD1 (5 bases). The CDR3 is 14 residues long. V was pared by 5 bases and J by 4 bases, with 13 bases between. CDR1 and CDR2 from the germline V gene are SGHTA and FQGTGA. CDR3 sequence (DNA): TGTGCCAGCAGCCCAGGGTTAGGCCCAGATACGCAGTATTTT. Translating gives CASSPGLGPDTQYF.

This chain uses TRBV11-2 with TRBJ1-1; a possible D gene is TRBD1 (6 bases). Germline values: CDR1 SGHAT, CDR2 FQNNGV. This CDR3 has 13 amino acids. Trimming took 1 base from V and 3 from J, leaving 6 bases between them. CDR3 protein: CASSLGTDTEAFF. The CDR3, as DNA: TGTGCCAGCAGCTTAGGGACAGACACTGAAGCTTTCTTT.

The chain joins TRBV5-1 to TRBJ1-2; no clear D gene. Germline V gene lookup returns CDR1 SGHRS and CDR2 YFSETQ. V was clipped by 1 base and J by 0 bases, with 10 bases between them. The CDR3 contains 15 residues. CDR3 amino acids: CASSLTSGTNYGYTF. The DNA for the CDR3 is TGCGCCAGCAGCTTGACTAGCGGGACTAACTATGGCTACACCTTC.

The chain recombines TRBV21-1 with TRBJ2-1; TRBD2, the table's D call, lacks a check against the DNA. TRBV21-1 is an annotated pseudogene. This CDR3 has 17 residues. As DNA, the CDR3 is TGTGCCAGCAGCCCTCATCCGGGACTAGCGGAACTCCATGAGCAGTTCTTC. Its protein is CASSPHPGLAELHEQFF.

The chain couples TRBV7-2 to TRBJ2-1; 11 bases agree with TRBD2. CDR1 is SGHTA and CDR2 is FQGNSA in the germline V gene. Trimming cost V 5 bases and J 5 bases; bases outside gene matches: 11. The CDR3 is made up of 17 amino acids. The CDR3 reads CASSKSLAGGEDNEQFF. CDR3 in DNA: TGTGCCAGCAGCAAATCTTTAGCGGGAGGGGAGGACAATGAGCAGTTCTTC.

This clone was detected a few times. A read error may produce the germline difference seen at one junction end. This chain connects TRBV7-9 to TRBJ1-5; D may be TRBD1 (5 bases). Germline CDR1 reads SEHNR; CDR2 reads FQNEAQ (reference sequence). This CDR3 region has 12 residues. The CDR3 bases are TGTGCCAGCAGCTTAGGGAGGGGACCCCACCATTTT. Its protein product is CASSLGRGPHHF.

This chain connects TRBV12-5 to TRBJ2-2; weak D call: TRBD1 (6 bases). This CDR3 is 15 amino acids long. V was trimmed by 3 bases and J by 1 base, leaving 9 bases between them. CDR1 and CDR2 from the germline V gene are LGHNT and FRNRAP. The CDR3 nucleotides read TGTGCTAGTGGTTTTCAGGGGTGGAACACCGGGGAGCTGTTTTTT. Protein: CASGFQGWNTGELFF.

This rearrangement joins TRBV30 to TRBJ2-7; 12 bases match TRBD1. Trimming cost V 2 bases and J 5 bases; bases outside gene matches: 4. Looked up from germline, CDR1 is GTSNPN and CDR2 is SVGIG (reference sequence). This CDR3 contains 14 residues. Here the CDR3 DNA reads TGTGCCTGGAGTTTGGGACAGGGGGCGAACGAGCAGTACGTC. Translated, it gives CAWSLGQGANEQYV.

CDR3 protein: CASSHNEQYF. Written as DNA, the CDR3 is TGTGCCAGCAGCCACAACGAGCAGTACTTC. This chain uses TRBV6-2 or TRBV6-3 with TRBJ2-7; D call uncertain. The CDR3 consists of 10 residues. Trimming removed 6 bases from V and 5 bases from J, with 5 bases in between. Germline CDR1 reads MNHEY; CDR2 reads SVGEGT.

The chain combines TRBV6-5 with TRBJ2-2; D is undetermined. The CDR3 sequence is 14 residues long. The V gene lost 8 bases and the J gene lost 0 bases, with 10 bases spanning the gap. Germline V gene lookup returns CDR1 MNHEY and CDR2 SVGAGI. The CDR3 reads CASSTDPNTGELFF. The CDR3 DNA is TGTGCCAGCTCTACAGATCCGAACACCGGGGAGCTGTTTTTT.

V is TRBV9 and J is TRBJ2-7, with 7 positions matching TRBD1. The CDR3 covers 14 residues. Germline CDR1 reads SGDLS; CDR2 reads YYNGEE. J gave up 0 bases and V 3 bases, and 3 bases lay outside the gene matches. This chain's CDR3 is CASSAGQISYEQYF. CDR3 in DNA: TGTGCCAGCAGCGCGGGACAGATCTCCTACGAGCAGTACTTC. The full variable domain, with the rest looked up from reference TRBV9 and TRBJ2-7, is DSGVTQTPKHLITATGQRVTLRCSPRSGDLSVYWYQQSLDQGLQFLIQYYNGEERAKGNILERFSAQQFPDLHSELNLSSLELGDSALYFCASSAGQISYEQYFGPGTRLTVT.

The V and J genes are TRBV19 and TRBJ1-4; 7 nucleotides agree with TRBD1. Germline CDR1 LNHDA, CDR2 SQIVND (reference sequence). V shed 5 bases and J 4 bases; nucleotides not matched to a gene: 7. The length of the CDR3 is 15 residues. The CDR3 is CASSSRQGNNEKLFF. CDR3 bases: TGTGCCAGTAGTTCCCGACAGGGTAATAATGAAAAACTGTTTTTT.

This clone was seen just once. This chain uses TRBV6-2 or TRBV6-3 with TRBJ2-7, with D possibly TRBD1 on 6 matching bases. V was shortened by 6 bases and J by 4 bases, with 13 bases between the two germline ends. Looked up from germline, CDR1 is MNHEY and CDR2 is SVGEGT. This CDR3 has 13 residues. DNA for the CDR3: TGTGCCAGCAGCTCGATCGGACAGTACGAGCAGTACTTC. It codes for CASSSIGQYEQYF.

The V gene is TRBV28, the J gene TRBJ1-5; TRBD1 is a possible D gene (5 bases). CDR1 and CDR2 from the germline V gene are MDHEN and SYDVKM. The germline V and J ends were trimmed by 2 bases and 9 bases, with 8 bases remaining between them. CDR3 length: 12 amino acids. The CDR3 coding sequence is TGTGCCAGCAGTTTAGGGGCCCGGCCCCAGCATTTT. It translates to CASSLGARPQHF.

The genes are TRBV3-1 (or the pseudogene TRBV3-2) and TRBJ2-5; D gene uncertain. V was cut by 2 bases and J by 3 bases, with 7 bases left in between. CDR1 is LGHDT and CDR2 is YNNKEL in the germline V gene (reference sequence). There are 13 residues in the CDR3. The CDR3 nucleotides are TGTGCCAGCAGCCAATGGCAGAAAGAGACCCAGTACTTC. It encodes CASSQWQKETQYF.